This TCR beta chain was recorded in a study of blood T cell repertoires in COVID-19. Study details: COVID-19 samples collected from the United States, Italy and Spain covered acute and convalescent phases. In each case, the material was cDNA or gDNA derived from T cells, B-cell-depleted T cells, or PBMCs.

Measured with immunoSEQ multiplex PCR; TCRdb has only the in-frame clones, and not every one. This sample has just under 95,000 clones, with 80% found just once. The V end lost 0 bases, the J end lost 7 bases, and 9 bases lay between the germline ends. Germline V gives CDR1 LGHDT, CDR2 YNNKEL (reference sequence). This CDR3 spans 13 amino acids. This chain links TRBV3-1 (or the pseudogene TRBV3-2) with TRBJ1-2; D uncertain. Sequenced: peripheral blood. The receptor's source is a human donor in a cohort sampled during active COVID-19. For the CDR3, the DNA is TGTGCCAGCAGCCAAGACGGGGTGCGTGGCTACACCTTC. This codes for CASSQDGVRGYTF.